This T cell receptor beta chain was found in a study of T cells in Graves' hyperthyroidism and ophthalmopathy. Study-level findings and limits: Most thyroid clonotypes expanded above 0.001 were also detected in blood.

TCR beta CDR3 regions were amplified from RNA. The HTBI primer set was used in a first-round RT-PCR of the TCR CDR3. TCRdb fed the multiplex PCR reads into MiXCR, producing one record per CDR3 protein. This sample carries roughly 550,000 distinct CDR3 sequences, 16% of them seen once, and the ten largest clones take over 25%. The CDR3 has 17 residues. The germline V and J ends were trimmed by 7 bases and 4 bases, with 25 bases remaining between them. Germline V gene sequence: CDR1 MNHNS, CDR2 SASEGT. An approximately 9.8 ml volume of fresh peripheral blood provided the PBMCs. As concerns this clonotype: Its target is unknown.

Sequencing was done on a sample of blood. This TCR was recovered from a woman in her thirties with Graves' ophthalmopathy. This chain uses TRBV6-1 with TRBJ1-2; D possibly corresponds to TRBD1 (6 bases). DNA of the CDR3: TGTGCCAGCACCAACGTCTTGGGGGGGCAGGAGGTCTATGGCTACACCTTC. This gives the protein CASTNVLGGQEVYGYTF.